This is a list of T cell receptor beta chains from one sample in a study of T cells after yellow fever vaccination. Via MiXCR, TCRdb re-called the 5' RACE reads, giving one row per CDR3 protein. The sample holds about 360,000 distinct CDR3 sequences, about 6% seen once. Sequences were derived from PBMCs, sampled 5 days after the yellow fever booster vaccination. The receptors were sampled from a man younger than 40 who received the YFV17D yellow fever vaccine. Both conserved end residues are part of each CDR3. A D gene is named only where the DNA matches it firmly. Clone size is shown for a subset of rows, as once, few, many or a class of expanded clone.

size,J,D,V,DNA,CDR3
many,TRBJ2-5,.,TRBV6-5,TGTGCCAGCAGTTACACAGACGTAAGCCAAGAGACCCAGTACTTC,CASSYTDVSQETQYF
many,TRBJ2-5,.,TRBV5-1,TGCGCCAGCAGCTTGGGGTCCGGACCTCAAGAGACCCAGTACTTC,CASSLGSGPQETQYF
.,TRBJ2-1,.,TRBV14,TGTGCCAGCAGCCAAGATGGGAATGAGCAGTTCTTC,CASSQDGNEQFF
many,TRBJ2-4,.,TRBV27,TGTGCCAGCAGCAGAAACAGGGAGGACATTCAGTACTTC,CASSRNREDIQYF
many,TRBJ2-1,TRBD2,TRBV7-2,TGTGCCAGCAGTTGGACTAGCTACAATGAGCAGTTCTTC,CASSWTSYNEQFF
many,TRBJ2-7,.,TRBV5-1,TGCGCCAGCAGCTTGGAAGCGAGAGCCTACGAGCAGTACTTC,CASSLEARAYEQYF
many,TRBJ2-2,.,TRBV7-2,TGTGCCAGAGACGTAGCGGAGAACACCGGGGAGCTGTTTTTT,CARDVAENTGELFF
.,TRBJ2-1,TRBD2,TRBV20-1,TGCAGTGCTAGAGGGGCTAGCGGGATAAGCTCCTACAATGAGCAGTTCTTC,CSARGASGISSYNEQFF
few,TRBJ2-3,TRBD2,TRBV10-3,TGTGCCATCCGAAAGCCGATTACTAGCGGGGATCACACAGATACGCAGTATTTT,CAIRKPITSGDHTDTQYF
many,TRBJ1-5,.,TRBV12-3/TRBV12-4,TGTGCCAGCAGCCCAGGGGGCAATCAGCCCCAGCATTTT,CASSPGGNQPQHF
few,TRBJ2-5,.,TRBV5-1,TGCGCCAGCAGCTTTAGAGGGGGCCAAGAGACCCAGTACTTC,CASSFRGGQETQYF
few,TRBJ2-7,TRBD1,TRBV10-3,TGTGCCATCCAACCGGGACAGGGACGATACGAGCAGTACTTC,CAIQPGQGRYEQYF
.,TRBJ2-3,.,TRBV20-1,TGCAGTGCTAGGCCTGGACAGTCTGATACGCAGTATTTT,CSARPGQSDTQYF
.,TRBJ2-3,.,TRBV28,TGTGCCAGCAGCGGCCCGAGGGGGGGCACAGATACGCAGTATTTT,CASSGPRGGTDTQYF
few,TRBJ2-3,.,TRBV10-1,TGCGCCAGCAGTGCGGACCAAAGGGCAGATACGCAGTATTTT,CASSADQRADTQYF
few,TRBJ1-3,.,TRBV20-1,TGCAGTGCCCGGGGCCGGGGAATAGGAAACACCATATATTTT,CSARGRGIGNTIYF
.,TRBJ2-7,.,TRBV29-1,TGCAGCGTTGAAGTCGTGGCTACCCTCGACTACGAGCAGTACTTC,CSVEVVATLDYEQYF
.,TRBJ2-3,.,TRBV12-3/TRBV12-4,TGTGCCAGCAGGGCAGGGGGGGTTTATACGCAGTATTTT,CASRAGGVYTQYF
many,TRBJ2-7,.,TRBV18,TGTGCCAGCTCACTTGGGGCCGCCTTCTCCTACGAGCAGTACTTC,CASSLGAAFSYEQYF
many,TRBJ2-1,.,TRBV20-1,TGCAGTGCTAGAGCCGGTCCAGGCGAGCAGTTCTTC,CSARAGPGEQFF
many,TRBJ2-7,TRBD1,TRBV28,TGTGCCAGCAGGATGGGACAGGGGGCCTACGAGCAGTACTTC,CASRMGQGAYEQYF
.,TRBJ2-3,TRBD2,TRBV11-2,TGTGCCAGCAGCTTAGACCGACTAGCGGGAGTGGCAGATACGCAGTATTTT,CASSLDRLAGVADTQYF
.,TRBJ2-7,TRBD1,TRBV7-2,TGTGCCAGCAGCTTAGGACAGGGAACTTTCTCCTACGAGCAGTACTTC,CASSLGQGTFSYEQYF
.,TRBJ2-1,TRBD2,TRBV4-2,TGTGCCAGCAGCCTCCCGAGGGTTGGGTCTAGCGGGATCTACAATGAGCAGTTCTTC,CASSLPRVGSSGIYNEQFF
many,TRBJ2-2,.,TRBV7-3,TGCGCCAGCAGCTCCGGGACACTAAACACCGGGGAGCTGTTTTTT,CASSSGTLNTGELFF
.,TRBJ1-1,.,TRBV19,TGTGCCAGTAGTGTTTGGACGGGAACGGACACTGAAGCTTTCTTT,CASSVWTGTDTEAFF
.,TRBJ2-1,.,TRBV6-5,TGTGCCAGCAGTTACGATTCGCGAGGGATGTACAATGAGCAGTTCTTC,CASSYDSRGMYNEQFF
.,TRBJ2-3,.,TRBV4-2,TGTGCCAGCAGCCAAGAAGATCAGGTAGGGGAAGACACAGATACGCAGTATTTT,CASSQEDQVGEDTDTQYF
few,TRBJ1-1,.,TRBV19,TGTGCCAGTATGCCCGGTTTCCGTGGGGGAGACACTGAAGCTTTCTTT,CASMPGFRGGDTEAFF
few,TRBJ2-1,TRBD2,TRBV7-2,TGTGCCAGCAGCCTCGCCCGGGGGGGGACAACTCAGTTCTTC,CASSLARGGTTQFF
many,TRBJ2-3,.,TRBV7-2,TGTGCCAGCAGCTTTGCGGGGTACACAGATACGCAGTATTTT,CASSFAGYTDTQYF
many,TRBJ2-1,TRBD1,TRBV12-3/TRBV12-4,TGTGCCAGCAGTAAACAGGGGGAGCAGTTCTTC,CASSKQGEQFF
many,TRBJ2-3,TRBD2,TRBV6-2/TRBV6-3,TGTGCCAGCAAAGGTGCAGCGGGAAGAACCACAGATACGCAGTATTTT,CASKGAAGRTTDTQYF
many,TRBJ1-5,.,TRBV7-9,TGTGCCAGCAGCTCCGGGACACTCCAGCCCCAGCATTTT,CASSSGTLQPQHF
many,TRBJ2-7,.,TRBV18,TGTGCCAGCTCACCAGGCTACGAGCAGTACTTC,CASSPGYEQYF
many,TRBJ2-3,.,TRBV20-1,TGCAGTGCTAGCGTCCGGGCGGGAACAGATACGCAGTATTTT,CSASVRAGTDTQYF
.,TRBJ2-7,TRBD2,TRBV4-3,TGCGCCAGCAGCCCCATGGGGGCTAGCGGGAGGTGCGAGCAGTACTTC,CASSPMGASGRCEQYF
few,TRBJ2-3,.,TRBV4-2,TGTGCCAGCCTTGGGGAGAGGGGCACAGATACGCAGTATTTT,CASLGERGTDTQYF
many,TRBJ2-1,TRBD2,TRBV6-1,TGTGCCAGCAGCCCCCTCGCGGGAGGGTACAATGAGCAGTTCTTC,CASSPLAGGYNEQFF
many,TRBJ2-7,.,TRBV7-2,TGTGCCAGCAGCTGGTTTATAAGTTTGCCGGGACACGAGCAGTACTTC,CASSWFISLPGHEQYF
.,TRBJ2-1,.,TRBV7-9,TGTGCCAGCAGCTTTTCGCAGGGGACTTACAATGAGCAGTTCTTC,CASSFSQGTYNEQFF
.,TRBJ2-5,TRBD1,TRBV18,TGTGCCAGCTCACCCCGACAGGGGGCTATGGAGACCCAGTACTTC,CASSPRQGAMETQYF
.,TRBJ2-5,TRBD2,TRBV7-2,TGTGCCAGCAGCTTAGCGGAGACTAGCGCGAAAGAGACCCAGTACTTC,CASSLAETSAKETQYF
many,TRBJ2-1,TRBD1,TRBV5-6,TGTGCCAGCAGCCTTCTAGGGGGCGGATACAATGAGCAGTTCTTC,CASSLLGGGYNEQFF
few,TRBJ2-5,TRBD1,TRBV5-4,TGTGCCAGCAGCGCCACAGGGGGCTCCCCGGGGGGCCAAGAGACCCAGTACTTC,CASSATGGSPGGQETQYF
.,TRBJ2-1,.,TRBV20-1,TGCAGTGCTAGAGTGCGGGTTAGCGCCTACAATGAGCAGTTCTTC,CSARVRVSAYNEQFF
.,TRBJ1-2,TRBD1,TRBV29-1,TGCAGCGTTGAAGGGGGACAGGTCTATGGCTACACCTTC,CSVEGGQVYGYTF
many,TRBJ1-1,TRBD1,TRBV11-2,TGTGCCAGCAGCTTCCGGACAGGGGGCACTGAAGCTTTCTTT,CASSFRTGGTEAFF